What follows is one T cell receptor (beta chain) and its context. TCRdb itself ran the RT-PCR reads through MiXCR, one entry per CDR3 protein. The sample contains about 700,000 distinct CDR3 sequences, about 15% of which appear only once. The sample is drawn from a study of response to subunit inactivated influenza vaccine. CDR3 length: 16 amino acids. J was trimmed by 4 bases and V by 2 bases; bases with no gene match: 8. The V gene's germline CDR1 is GTSNPN and CDR2 SVGIG (reference sequence). Sequencing used PBMCs from blood, obtained less than 15 days before vaccination. The clonotype comes from a middle-aged man who received an inactivated influenza vaccine. The chain carries TRBV30 and TRBJ1-6; 7 positions match TRBD1. The CDR3 spells CAWSFGTVLYNSPLHF. CDR3 DNA: TGTGCCTGGAGTTTCGGGACAGTTTTATATAATTCACCCCTCCACTTT.